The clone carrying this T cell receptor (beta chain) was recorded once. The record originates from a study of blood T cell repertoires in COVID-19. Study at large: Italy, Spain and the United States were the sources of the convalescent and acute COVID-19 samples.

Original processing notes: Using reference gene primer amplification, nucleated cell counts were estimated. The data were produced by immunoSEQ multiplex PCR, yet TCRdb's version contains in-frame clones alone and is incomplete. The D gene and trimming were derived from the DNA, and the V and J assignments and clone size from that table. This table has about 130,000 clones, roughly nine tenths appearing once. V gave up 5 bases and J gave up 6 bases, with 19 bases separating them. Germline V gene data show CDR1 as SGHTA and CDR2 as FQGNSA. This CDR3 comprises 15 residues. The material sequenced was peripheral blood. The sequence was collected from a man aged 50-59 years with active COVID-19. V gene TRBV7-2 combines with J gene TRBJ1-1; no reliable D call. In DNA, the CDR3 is TGTGCCAGCAGCCCCCGGGAGGGCAAGGGTTCTGAAGCTTTCTTT. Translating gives CASSPREGKGSEAFF. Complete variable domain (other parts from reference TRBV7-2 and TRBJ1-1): GAGVSQSPSNKVTEKGKDVELRCDPISGHTALYWYRQSLGQGLEFLIYFQGNSAPDKSGLPSDRFSAERTGGSVSTLTIQRTQQEDSAVYLCASSPREGKGSEAFFGQGTRLTVV.